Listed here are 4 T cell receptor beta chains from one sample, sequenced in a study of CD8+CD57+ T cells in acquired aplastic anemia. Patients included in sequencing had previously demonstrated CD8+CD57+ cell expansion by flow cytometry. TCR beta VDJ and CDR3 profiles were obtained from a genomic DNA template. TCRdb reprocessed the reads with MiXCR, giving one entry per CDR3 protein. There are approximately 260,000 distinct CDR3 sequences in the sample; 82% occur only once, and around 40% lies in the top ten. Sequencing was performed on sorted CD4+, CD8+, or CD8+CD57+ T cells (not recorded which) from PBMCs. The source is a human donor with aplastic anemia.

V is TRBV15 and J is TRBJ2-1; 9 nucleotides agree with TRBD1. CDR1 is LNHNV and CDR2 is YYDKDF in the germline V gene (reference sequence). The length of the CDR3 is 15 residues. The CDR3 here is CATCRDRQGGNEQFF. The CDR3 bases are TGTGCTACCTGCAGAGACAGACAGGGGGGGAATGAGCAGTTCTTC.

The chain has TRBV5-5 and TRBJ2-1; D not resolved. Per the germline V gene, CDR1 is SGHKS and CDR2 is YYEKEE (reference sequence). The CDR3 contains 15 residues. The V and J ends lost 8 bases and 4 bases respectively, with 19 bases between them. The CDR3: CASSIGLGSYNEQFF. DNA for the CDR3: TGTGCCAGTAGCATAGGCCTTGGATCTTACAATGAGCAGTTCTTC.

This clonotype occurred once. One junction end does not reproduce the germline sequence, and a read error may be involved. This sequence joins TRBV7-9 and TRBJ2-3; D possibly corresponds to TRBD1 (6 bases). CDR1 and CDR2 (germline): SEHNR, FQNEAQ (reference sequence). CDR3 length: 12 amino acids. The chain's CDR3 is CASSVGGHTRYF. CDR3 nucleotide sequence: TGTGCCAGCAGCGTAGGGGGACATACGCGGTATTTT.

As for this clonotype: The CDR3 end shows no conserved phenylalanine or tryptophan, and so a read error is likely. The CDR3 coding sequence is TGTGCCAGCAGCTTGACAGGGGGCGCCGTATATGGCTACACCCAC. As protein: CASSLTGGAVYGYTH. The chain combines TRBV2 with TRBJ1-2; 10 positions agree with TRBD1. CDR1 and CDR2 from the germline V gene are SNHLY and FYNNEI. This CDR3 is 15 amino acids long. After removal of 6 bases from V and 5 bases from J, the junction contained 9 bases not matched to a gene.